This TCR beta chain was documented in a study of human T cells and chemical hapten exposure. Study-level information: Minor volume differences among pooled libraries chiefly drove per-sample TCR yield variation. Broader study findings: No shift was seen in TCRs above 1 in 1000 frequency with DPC sensitization.

From germline, CDR1 is LGHNA and CDR2 YSLEER. With 0 bases clipped from V and 0 bases from J, the junction kept 2 bases outside the gene matches. CDR3 length equals 16 residues. It was the library that attached unique molecular identifiers to individual cDNA molecules. TCRdb re-called the RACE reads through MiXCR, storing one row per CDR3 protein. Of 130,000 or so distinct CDR3 sequences in the sample, more than 7.5% were seen once. A remark on this clonotype: Its antigen remains unidentified.

As to time point: healthy volunteer bleed at 2 weeks. Total RNA extraction was carried out from unfractionated whole blood. The receptor's source is a male donor in good health. Some clones in this sample may be carry-over from other donors' samples. Sequencing input: whole blood. The chain recombines TRBV4-3 with TRBJ2-7; 10 nucleotides line up with TRBD2. CDR3 sequence reads: CASSQDSGGPSYEQYF. The CDR3, as DNA: TGCGCCAGCAGCCAAGATAGCGGGGGGCCCTCCTACGAGCAGTACTTC.